Included here is one T cell receptor beta chain sequence, with context. Its antigen is undetermined. The data are from a study of STAT5B mutations in CD4+ large granular lymphocyte leukemia. Study outcomes and limitations: CD4-sorted patient repertoires seemed more clonal than healthy CD4+ repertoires. Higher CD4+ than CD8+ T-LGLL clonality might reflect small sample size.

As originally analysed: Productive clonotypes were detectable down to 2.59 x 10-5 frequency. This table comes from immunoSEQ multiplex PCR, and its TCRdb copy is limited to in-frame clones, with some not included. V and J calls and clone size are as listed in that table; D and trimming were resolved from the DNA. The sample includes roughly 40,000 clones, approximately 88% of them seen just once. The CDR3 covers 16 residues. Between the trimmed V and J ends, which lost 3 bases and 7 bases, there was a span of 18 bases. CDR1 is LNHDA and CDR2 is SQIVND in the germline V gene (reference sequence). The sample was CD4+ T cells from blood buffy coats. The TCR comes from a human donor in good health. This rearrangement joins TRBV19 to TRBJ1-4; TRBD1 is a possible D gene (5 bases). In DNA, the CDR3 is TGTGCCAGTAGTATCCTAACCAGGGATGGAAGTGAAAAACTGTTTTTT. Residues: CASSILTRDGSEKLFF.